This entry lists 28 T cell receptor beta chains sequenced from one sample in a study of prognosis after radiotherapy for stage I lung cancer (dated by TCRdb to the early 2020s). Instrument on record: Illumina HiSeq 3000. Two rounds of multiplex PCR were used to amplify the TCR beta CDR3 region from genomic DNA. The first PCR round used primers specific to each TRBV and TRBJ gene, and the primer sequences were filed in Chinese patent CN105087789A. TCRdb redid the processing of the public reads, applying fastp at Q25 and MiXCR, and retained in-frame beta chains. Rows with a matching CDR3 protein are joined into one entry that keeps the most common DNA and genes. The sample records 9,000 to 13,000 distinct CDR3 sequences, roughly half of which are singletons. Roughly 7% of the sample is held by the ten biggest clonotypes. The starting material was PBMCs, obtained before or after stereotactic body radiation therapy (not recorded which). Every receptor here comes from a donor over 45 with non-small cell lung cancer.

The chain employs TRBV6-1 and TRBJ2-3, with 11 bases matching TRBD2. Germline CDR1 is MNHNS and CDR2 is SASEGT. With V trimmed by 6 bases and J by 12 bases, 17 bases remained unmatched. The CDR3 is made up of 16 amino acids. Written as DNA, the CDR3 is TGTGCCAGCAGACGAGGGACTAGCGGTGCCACAGATATTCAGTATTTT. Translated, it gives CASRRGTSGATDIQYF.

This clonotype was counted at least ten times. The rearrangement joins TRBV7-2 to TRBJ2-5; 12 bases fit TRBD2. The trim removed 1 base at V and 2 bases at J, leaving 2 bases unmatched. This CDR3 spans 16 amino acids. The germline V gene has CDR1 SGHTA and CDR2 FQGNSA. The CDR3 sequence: CASSLGLAGGQETQYF. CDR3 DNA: TGTGCCAGCAGCTTAGGGCTAGCGGGGGGGCAAGAGACCCAGTACTTC.

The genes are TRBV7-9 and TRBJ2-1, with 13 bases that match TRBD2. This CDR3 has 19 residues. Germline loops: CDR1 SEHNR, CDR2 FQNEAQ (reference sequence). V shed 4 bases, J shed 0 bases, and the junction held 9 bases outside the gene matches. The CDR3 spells CASSSLPGLAGSSYNEQFF. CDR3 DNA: TGTGCCAGCAGCTCTCTCCCGGGACTAGCGGGAAGCTCCTACAATGAGCAGTTCTTC.

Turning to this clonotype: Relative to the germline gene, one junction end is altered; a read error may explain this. The CDR3, as DNA: TGTGCTAGTGGGACCGGGCCTAGGGGCTACAGTGAGCAGTTCTTC. Encoded protein: CASGTGPRGYSEQFF. This chain uses TRBV12-5 with TRBJ2-1, with D perhaps TRBD1 (5 bases). CDR3 length equals 15 residues. CDR1 is LGHNT and CDR2 is FRNRAP in the germline V gene.

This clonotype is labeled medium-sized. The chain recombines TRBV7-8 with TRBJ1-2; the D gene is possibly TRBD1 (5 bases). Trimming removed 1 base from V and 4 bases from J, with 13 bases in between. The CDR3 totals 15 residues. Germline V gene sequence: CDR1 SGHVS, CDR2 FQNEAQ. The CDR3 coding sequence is TGTGCCAGCAGCTTAGGGACACTGGTGAGCTATGGCTACACCTTC. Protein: CASSLGTLVSYGYTF.

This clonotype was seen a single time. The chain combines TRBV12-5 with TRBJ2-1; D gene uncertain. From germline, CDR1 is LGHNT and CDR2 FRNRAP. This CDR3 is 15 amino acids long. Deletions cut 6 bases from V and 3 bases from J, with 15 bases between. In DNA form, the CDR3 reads TGTGCTAGTGGGACCGGTCCGATGGGCTACAATGAGCAGTTCTTC. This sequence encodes CASGTGPMGYNEQFF.

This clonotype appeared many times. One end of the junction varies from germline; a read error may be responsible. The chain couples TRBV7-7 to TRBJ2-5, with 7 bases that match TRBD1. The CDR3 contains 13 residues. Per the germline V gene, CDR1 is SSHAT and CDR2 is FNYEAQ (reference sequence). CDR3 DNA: TGTGCTAGCAGCCTCGGGACAGTCGAGACCCAGTACTTC. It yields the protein CASSLGTVETQYF.

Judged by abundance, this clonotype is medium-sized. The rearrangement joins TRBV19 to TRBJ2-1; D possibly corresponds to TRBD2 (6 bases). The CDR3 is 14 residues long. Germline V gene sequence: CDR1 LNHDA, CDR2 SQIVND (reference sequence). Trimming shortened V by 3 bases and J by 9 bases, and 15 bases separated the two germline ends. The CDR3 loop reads CASSIRRERSEQFF. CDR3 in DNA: TGTGCCAGTAGTATTAGGAGGGAGCGTAGTGAGCAGTTCTTC.

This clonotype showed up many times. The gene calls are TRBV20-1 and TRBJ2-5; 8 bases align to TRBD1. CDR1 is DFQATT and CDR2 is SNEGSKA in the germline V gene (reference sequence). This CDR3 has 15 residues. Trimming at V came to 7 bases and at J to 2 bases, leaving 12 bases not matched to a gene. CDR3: CSVPGQASEQETQYF. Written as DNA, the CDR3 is TGCAGTGTTCCGGGACAGGCATCAGAACAAGAGACCCAGTACTTC.

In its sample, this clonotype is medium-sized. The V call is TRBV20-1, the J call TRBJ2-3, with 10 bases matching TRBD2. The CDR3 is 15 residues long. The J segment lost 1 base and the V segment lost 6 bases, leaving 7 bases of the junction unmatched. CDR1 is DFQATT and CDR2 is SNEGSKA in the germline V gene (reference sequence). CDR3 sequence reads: CSATGTSAGTDTQYF. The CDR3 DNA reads TGCAGTGCGACCGGGACTAGCGCCGGCACAGATACGCAGTATTTT.

The CDR3 region is CASSLSGGVGTQYF. CDR3 bases: TGTGCCAGCAGCTTGTCAGGGGGCGTCGGGACCCAGTACTTC. The chain employs TRBV5-8 and TRBJ2-5; 8 nucleotides line up with TRBD1. The CDR3 is 14 residues long. Trimming removed 1 base from V and 7 bases from J; junction bases left unmatched: 6. Germline loops: CDR1 SGHTS, CDR2 YDEGEE.

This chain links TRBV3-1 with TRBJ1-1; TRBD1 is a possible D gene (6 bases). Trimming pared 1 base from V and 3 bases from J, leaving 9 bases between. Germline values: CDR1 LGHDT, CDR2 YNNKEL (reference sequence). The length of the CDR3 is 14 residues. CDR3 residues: CASSQAGTYTEAFF. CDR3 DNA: TGTGCCAGCAGCCAAGCTGGGACATACACTGAAGCTTTCTTT.

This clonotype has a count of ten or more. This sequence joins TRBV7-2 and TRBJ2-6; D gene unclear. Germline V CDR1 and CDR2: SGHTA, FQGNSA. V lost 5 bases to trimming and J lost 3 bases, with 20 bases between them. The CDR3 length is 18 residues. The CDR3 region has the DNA TGTGCCAGCAGCGCTCCCCCCCCCCCCGGGTTTGGGGCCAACGTCCTGACTTTC. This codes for CASSAPPPPGFGANVLTF.

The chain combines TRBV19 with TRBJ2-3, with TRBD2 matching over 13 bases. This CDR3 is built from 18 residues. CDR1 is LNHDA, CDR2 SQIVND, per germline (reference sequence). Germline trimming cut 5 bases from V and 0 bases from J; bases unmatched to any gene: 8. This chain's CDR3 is CASSGGLAGTPSTDTQYF. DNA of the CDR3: TGTGCCAGTAGTGGGGGACTAGCGGGAACCCCTAGCACAGATACGCAGTATTTT.

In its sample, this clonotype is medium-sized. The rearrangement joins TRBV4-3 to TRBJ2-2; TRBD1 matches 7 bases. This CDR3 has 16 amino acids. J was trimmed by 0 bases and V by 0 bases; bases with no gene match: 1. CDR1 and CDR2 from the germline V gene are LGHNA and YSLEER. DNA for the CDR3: TGCGCCAGCAGCCAAGACGGGACAGCGAACACCGGGGAGCTGTTTTTT. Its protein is CASSQDGTANTGELFF.

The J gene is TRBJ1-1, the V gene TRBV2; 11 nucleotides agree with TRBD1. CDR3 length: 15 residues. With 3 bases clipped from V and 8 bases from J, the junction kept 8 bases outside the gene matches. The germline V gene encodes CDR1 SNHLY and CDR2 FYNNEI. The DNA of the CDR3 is TGTGCCAGCAGTGACCCCGGGACAGGGGGTCAGGAAGCTTTCTTT. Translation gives CASSDPGTGGQEAFF.

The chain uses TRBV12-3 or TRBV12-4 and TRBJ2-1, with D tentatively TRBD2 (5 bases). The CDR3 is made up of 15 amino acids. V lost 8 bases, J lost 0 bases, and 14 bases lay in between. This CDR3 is CASAGMGSSYNEQFF. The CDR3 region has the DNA TGTGCCAGCGCCGGGATGGGGAGCTCCTACAATGAGCAGTTCTTC.

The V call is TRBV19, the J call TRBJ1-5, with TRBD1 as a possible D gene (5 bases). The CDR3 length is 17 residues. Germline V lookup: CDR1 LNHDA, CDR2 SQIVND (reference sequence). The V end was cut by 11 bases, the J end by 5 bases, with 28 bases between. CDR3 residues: CACIPGGFWGSYQPQHF. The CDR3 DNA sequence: TGTGCCTGTATCCCCGGGGGTTTTTGGGGTTCCTATCAGCCCCAGCATTTT. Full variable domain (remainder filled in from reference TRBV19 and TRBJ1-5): DGGITQSPKYLFRKEGQNVTLSCEQNLNHDAMYWYRQDPGQGLRLIYYSQIVNDFQKGDIAEGYSVSREKKESFPLTVTSAQKNPTAFYLCACIPGGFWGSYQPQHFGDGTRLSIL.

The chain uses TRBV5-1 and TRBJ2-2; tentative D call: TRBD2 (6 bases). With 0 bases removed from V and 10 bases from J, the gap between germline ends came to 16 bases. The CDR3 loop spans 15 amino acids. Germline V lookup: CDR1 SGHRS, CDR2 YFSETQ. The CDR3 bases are TGCGCCAGCAGCTTGGATCCGGGGAGGAGTGAGGAGCTGTTTTTT. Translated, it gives CASSLDPGRSEELFF.

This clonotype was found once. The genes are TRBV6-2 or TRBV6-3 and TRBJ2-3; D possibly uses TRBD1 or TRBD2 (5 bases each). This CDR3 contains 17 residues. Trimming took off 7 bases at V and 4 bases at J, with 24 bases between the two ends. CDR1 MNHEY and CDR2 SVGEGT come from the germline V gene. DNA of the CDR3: TGTGCCAGCATCCATCGGTGGGGGAGAATTAGGTCAGATACGCAGTATTTT. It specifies CASIHRWGRIRSDTQYF.

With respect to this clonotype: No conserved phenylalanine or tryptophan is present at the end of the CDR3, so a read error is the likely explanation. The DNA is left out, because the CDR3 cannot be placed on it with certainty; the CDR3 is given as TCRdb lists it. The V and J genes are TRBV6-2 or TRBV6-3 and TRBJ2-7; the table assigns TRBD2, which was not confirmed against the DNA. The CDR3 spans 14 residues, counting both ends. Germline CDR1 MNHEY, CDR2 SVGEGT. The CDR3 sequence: CASSYSSGRAERYS.

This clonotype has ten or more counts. DNA of the CDR3: TGCAGCGCCCCCGCCCGAGTAGGCACTGAAGCTTTCTTT. Its translation: CSAPARVGTEAFF. The chain combines TRBV29-1 with TRBJ1-1; D is uncertain. This CDR3 spans 13 amino acids. Germline V gene lookup returns CDR1 SQVTM and CDR2 ANQGSEA. Trimming removed 7 bases from V and 4 bases from J, with 16 bases in between.

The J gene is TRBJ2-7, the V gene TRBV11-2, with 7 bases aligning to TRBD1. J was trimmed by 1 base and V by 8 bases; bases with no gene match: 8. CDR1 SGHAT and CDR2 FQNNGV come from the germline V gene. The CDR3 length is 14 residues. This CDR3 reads CASSRPGQSYEQYF. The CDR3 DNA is TGTGCCAGCTCTAGGCCGGGACAGTCCTACGAGCAGTACTTC.

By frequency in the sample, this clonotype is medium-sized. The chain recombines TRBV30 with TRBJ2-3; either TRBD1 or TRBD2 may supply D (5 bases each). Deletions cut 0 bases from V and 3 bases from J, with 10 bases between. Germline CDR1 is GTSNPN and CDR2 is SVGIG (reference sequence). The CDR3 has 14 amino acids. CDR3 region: CAWSVAGGTDTQYF. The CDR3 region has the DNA TGTGCCTGGAGTGTAGCTGGGGGAACAGATACGCAGTATTTT.

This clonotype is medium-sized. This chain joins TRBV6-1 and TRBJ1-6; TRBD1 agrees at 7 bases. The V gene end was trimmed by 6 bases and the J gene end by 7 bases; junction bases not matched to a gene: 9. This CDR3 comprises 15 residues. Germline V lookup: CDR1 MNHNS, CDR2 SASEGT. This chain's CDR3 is CASSKQGMSNSPLHF. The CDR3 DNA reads TGTGCCAGCAGCAAACAGGGGATGAGCAATTCACCCCTCCACTTT.

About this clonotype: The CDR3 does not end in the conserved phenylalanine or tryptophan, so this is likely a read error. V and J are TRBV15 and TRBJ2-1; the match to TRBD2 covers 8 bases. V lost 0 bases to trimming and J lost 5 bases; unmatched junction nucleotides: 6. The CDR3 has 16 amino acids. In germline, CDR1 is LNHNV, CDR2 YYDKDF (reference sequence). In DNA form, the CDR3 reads TGTGCCACCAGCAGAGAAGATTTCGGGGGGGACAATGAGCAGTTCTTA. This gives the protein CATSREDFGGDNEQFL.

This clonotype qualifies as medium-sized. In DNA, the CDR3 is TGTGCCAGCAGCTCGTCCACAGATACGCAGTATTTT. Amino acids: CASSSSTDTQYF. J is TRBJ2-3 and V is TRBV7-2, with D uncertain. This CDR3 is built from 12 residues. V lost 4 bases to trimming and J lost 2 bases, with 4 bases between them. Germline CDR1 SGHTA, CDR2 FQGNSA.

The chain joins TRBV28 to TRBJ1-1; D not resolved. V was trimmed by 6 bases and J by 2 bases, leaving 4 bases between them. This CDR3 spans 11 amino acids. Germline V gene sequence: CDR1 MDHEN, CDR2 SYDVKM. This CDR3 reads CASRQNTEAFF. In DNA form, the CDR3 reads TGTGCCAGCAGACAAAACACTGAAGCTTTCTTT. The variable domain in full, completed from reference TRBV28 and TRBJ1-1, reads DVKVTQSSRYLVKRTGEKVFLECVQDMDHENMFWYRQDPGLGLRLIYFSYDVKMKEKGDIPEGYSVSREKKERFSLILESASTNQTSMYLCASRQNTEAFFGQGTRLTVV.